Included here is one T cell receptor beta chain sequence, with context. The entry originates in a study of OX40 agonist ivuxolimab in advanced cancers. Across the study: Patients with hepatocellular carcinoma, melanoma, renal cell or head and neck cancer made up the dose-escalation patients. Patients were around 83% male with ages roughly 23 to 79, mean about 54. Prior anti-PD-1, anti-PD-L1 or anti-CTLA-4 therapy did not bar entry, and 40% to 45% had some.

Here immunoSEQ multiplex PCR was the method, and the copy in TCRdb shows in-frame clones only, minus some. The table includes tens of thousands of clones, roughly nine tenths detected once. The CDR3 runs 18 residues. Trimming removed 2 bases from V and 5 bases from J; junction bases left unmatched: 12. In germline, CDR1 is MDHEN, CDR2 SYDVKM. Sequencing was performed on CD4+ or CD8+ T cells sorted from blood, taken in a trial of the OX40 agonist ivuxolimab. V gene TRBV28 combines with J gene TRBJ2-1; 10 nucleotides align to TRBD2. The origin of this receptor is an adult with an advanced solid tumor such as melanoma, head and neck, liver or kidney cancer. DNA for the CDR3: TGTGCCAGCAGTTTAATTATGGCTAGCGGGAGTTGGAACAATGAGCAGTTCTTC. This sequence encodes CASSLIMASGSWNNEQFF.